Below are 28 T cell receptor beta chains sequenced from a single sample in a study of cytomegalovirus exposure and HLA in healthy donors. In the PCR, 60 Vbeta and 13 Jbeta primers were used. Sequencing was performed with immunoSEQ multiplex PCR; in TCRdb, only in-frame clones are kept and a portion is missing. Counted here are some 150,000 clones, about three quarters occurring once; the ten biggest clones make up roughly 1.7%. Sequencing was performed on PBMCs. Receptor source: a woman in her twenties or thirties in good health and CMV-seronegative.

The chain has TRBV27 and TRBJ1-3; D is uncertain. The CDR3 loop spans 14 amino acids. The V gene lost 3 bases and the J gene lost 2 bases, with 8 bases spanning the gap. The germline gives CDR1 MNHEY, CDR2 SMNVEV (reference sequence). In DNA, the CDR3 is TGTGCCAGCAGTTTTTTGGAGGCTGGAAACACCATATATTTT. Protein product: CASSFLEAGNTIYF.

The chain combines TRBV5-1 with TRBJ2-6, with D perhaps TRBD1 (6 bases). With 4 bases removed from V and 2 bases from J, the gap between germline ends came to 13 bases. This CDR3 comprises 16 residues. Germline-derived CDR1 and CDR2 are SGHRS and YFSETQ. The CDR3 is CASSLTGSPGANVLTF. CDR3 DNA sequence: TGCGCCAGCAGCCTTACAGGGTCACCTGGGGCCAACGTCCTGACTTTC.

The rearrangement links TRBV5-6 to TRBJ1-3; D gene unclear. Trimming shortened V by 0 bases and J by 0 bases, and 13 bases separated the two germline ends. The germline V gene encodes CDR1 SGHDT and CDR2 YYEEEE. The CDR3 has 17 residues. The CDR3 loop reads CASSLGIASTSGNTIYF. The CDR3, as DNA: TGTGCCAGCAGCTTGGGAATCGCCAGTACCTCTGGAAACACCATATATTTT.

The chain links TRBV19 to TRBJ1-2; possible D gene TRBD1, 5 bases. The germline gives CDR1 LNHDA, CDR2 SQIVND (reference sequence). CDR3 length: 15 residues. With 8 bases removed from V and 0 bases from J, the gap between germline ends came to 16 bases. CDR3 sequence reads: CASGSTGSTNYGYTF. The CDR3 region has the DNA TGTGCCAGTGGCTCTACAGGATCTACTAACTATGGCTACACCTTC.

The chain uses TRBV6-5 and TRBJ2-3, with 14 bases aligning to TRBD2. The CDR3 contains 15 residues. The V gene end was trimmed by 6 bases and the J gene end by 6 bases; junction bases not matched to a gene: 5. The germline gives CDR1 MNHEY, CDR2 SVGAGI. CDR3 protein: CASRRTSGRSDTQYF. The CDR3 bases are TGTGCCAGCAGACGGACTAGCGGGAGGAGCGATACGCAGTATTTT.

The CDR3 spells CASSSRRGNQPQHF. CDR3 sequence (DNA): TGTGCCAGTAGCTCCCGGAGAGGCAATCAGCCCCAGCATTTT. V usage is TRBV19 and J usage is TRBJ1-5; D call uncertain. This CDR3 is 14 amino acids long. Germline V lookup: CDR1 LNHDA, CDR2 SQIVND (reference sequence). The V end lost 6 bases, the J end lost 2 bases, and 11 bases lay between the germline ends. Combining the CDR3 with reference TRBV19 and TRBJ1-5 gives the whole variable domain DGGITQSPKYLFRKEGQNVTLSCEQNLNHDAMYWYRQDPGQGLRLIYYSQIVNDFQKGDIAEGYSVSREKKESFPLTVTSAQKNPTAFYLCASSSRRGNQPQHFGDGTRLSIL.

Written as DNA, the CDR3 is TGTGCCAGCAGTTTATCGAGTACGGACTATGGCTACACCTTC. This encodes CASSLSSTDYGYTF. The chain carries TRBV27 and TRBJ1-2; D remains ambiguous. CDR3 length: 14 amino acids. Germline values: CDR1 MNHEY, CDR2 SMNVEV (reference sequence). Trimming stripped 0 bases from V and 3 bases from J, with 8 bases between.

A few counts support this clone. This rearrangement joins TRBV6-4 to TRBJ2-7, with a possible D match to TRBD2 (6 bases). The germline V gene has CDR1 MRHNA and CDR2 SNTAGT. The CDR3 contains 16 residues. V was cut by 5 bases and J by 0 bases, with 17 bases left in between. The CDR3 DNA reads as TGTGCCAGCAGTAGCCCGGGGGAGACGAGCTCCTACGAGCAGTACTTC. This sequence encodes CASSSPGETSSYEQYF.

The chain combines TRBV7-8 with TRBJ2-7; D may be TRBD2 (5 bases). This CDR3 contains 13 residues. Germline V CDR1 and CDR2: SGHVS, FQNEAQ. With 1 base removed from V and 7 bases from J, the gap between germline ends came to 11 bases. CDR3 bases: TGTGCCAGCAGCTTAGATCGGGGTCGAGAGCAGTACGTC. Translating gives CASSLDRGREQYV.

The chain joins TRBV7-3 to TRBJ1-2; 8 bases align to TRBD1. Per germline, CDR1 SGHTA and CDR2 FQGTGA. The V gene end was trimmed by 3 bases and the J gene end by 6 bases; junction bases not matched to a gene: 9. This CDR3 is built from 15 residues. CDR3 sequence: CASSFQTGDFNGYTF. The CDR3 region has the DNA TGTGCCAGCAGCTTCCAGACAGGGGATTTTAATGGCTACACCTTC.

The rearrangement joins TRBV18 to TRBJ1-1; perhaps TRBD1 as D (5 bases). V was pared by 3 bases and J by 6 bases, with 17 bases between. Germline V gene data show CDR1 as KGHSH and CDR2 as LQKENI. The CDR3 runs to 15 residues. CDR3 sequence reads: CASSPDLREGSEAFF. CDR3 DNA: TGTGCCAGCTCACCTGATCTCAGGGAAGGGTCTGAAGCTTTCTTT.

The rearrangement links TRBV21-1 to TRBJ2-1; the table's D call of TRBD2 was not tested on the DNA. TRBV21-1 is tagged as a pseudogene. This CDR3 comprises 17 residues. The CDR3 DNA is TGTGCCAGCAGCAAATGGGCCTCGCGGGAGAACTACAATGAGCAGTTCTTC. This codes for CASSKWASRENYNEQFF.

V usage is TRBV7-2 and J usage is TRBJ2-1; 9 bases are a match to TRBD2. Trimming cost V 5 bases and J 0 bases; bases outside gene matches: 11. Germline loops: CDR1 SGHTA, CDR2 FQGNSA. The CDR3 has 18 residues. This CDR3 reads CASSRPTSGGLSYNEQFF. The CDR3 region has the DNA TGTGCCAGCAGCCGCCCCACCAGCGGGGGGCTCTCCTACAATGAGCAGTTCTTC.

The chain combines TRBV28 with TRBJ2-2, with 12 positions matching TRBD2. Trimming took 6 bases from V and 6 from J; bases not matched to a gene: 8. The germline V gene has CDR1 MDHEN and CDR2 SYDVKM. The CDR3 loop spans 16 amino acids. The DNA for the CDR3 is TGTGCCAGCAGAGCCGGACTAGCGGGAACGGCCGGGGAGCTGTTTTTT. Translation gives CASRAGLAGTAGELFF. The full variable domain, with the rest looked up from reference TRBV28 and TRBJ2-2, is DVKVTQSSRYLVKRTGEKVFLECVQDMDHENMFWYRQDPGLGLRLIYFSYDVKMKEKGDIPEGYSVSREKKERFSLILESASTNQTSMYLCASRAGLAGTAGELFFGEGSRLTVL.

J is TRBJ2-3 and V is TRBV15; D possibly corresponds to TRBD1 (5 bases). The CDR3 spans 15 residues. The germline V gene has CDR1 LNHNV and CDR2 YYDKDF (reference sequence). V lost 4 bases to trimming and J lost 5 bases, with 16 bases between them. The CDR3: CATSIERTGRDTQYF. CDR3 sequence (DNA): TGTGCCACCAGCATCGAGCGAACAGGCCGAGATACGCAGTATTTT.

CDR3 protein: CASSLDRERGYTF. Here the CDR3 DNA reads TGTGCCAGCAGTCTTGACAGGGAGCGTGGCTACACCTTC. The gene calls are TRBV5-8 and TRBJ1-2; 7 bases line up with TRBD1. Per the germline V gene, CDR1 is SGHTS and CDR2 is YDEGEE. Trimming removed 5 bases from V and 7 bases from J; junction bases left unmatched: 8. The CDR3 totals 13 residues.

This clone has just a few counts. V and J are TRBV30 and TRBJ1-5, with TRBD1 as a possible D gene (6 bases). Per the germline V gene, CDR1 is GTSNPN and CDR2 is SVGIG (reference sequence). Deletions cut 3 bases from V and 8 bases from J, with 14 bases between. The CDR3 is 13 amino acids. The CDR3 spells CAWSSKGVKPQHF. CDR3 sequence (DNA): TGTGCCTGGAGCTCGAAGGGGGTTAAGCCCCAGCATTTT.

This chain's CDR3 is CASSEETGQGTEAFF. The CDR3 DNA reads TGTGCCAGCAGTGAAGAGACAGGGCAAGGCACTGAAGCTTTCTTT. The V and J genes are TRBV6-1 and TRBJ1-1, with TRBD1 identical over 7 bases. CDR1 and CDR2 (germline): MNHNS, SASEGT. V shed 1 base and J 4 bases; nucleotides not matched to a gene: 6. CDR3 length equals 15 residues.

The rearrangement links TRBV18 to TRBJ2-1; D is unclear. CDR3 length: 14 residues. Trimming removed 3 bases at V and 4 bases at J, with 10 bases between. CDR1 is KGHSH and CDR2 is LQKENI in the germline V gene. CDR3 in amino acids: CASSPAPNYNEQFF. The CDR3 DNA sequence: TGTGCCAGCTCACCGGCACCCAATTACAATGAGCAGTTCTTC.

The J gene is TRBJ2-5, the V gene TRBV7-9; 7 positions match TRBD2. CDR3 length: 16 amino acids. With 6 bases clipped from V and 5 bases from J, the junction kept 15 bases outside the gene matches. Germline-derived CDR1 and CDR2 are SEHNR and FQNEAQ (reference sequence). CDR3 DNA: TGTGCCAGCAGTTCAGCGGGGAGAGAGGGAATTGAGACCCAGTACTTC. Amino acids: CASSSAGREGIETQYF.

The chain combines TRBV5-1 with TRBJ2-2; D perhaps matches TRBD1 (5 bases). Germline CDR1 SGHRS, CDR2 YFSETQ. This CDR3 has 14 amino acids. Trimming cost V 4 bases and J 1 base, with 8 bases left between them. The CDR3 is CASSADKNTGELFF. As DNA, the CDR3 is TGCGCCAGCAGCGCGGACAAGAACACCGGGGAGCTGTTTTTT.

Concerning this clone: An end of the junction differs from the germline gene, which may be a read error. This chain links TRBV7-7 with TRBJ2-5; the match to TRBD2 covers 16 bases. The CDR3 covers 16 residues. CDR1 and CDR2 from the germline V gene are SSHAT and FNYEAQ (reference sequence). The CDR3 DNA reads TGTGCTAGCAGCTCGGGACTAGCGGGGGGGCAAGAGACCCAGTACTTC. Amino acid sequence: CASSSGLAGGQETQYF.

The CDR3 is CSVEDWRQRETQYF. The CDR3 nucleotides are TGCAGCGTTGAAGATTGGCGTCAGAGGGAGACCCAGTACTTC. The V and J genes are TRBV29-1 and TRBJ2-5; D unclear. CDR1 SQVTM and CDR2 ANQGSEA come from the germline V gene. V shed 0 bases and J shed 5 bases, with 13 bases lying between them. CDR3 length equals 14 residues.

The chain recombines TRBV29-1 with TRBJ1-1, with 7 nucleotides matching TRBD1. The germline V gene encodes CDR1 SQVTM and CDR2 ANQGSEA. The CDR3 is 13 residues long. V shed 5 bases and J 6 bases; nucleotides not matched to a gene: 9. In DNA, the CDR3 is TGCAGCGTTCCGGACAGGTTGCATGCTGAAGCTTTCTTT. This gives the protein CSVPDRLHAEAFF.

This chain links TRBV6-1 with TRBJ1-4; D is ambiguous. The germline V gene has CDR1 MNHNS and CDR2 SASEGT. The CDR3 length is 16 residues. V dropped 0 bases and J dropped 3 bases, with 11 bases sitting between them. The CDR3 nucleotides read TGTGCCAGCAGTGAAGCCACAGTATATGCTAATGAAAAACTGTTTTTT. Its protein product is CASSEATVYANEKLFF.

The DNA of the CDR3 is TGTGCCAGCAGTTTAGTCGGCCGAGGCTACAATGAGCAGTTCTTC. Translated, it gives CASSLVGRGYNEQFF. The V and J genes are TRBV27 and TRBJ2-1; D ambiguous. V dropped 2 bases and J dropped 3 bases, with 11 bases sitting between them. The CDR3 covers 15 residues. The V gene's germline CDR1 is MNHEY and CDR2 SMNVEV (reference sequence).

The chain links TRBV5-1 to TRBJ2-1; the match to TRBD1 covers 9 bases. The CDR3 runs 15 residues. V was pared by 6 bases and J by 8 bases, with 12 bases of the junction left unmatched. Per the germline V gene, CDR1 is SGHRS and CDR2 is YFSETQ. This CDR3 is CASTPGQGRSDEQFF. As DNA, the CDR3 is TGCGCCAGCACCCCGGGACAGGGTCGATCAGATGAGCAGTTCTTC.

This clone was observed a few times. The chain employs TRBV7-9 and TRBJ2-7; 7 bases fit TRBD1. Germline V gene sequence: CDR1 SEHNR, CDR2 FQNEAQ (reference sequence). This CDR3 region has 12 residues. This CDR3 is CSINYRGYEQYF. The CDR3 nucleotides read TGTTCCATTAACTACAGGGGCTACGAGCAGTACTTC.